The clone carrying this TCR beta chain was detected only a few times. This record belongs to a study of regulatory T cells in long-lasting Graves disease. Through Arm-PCR of CDR3 regions and iRepertoire HTBI primers, TCR beta libraries were built. TCRdb re-derived calls from the multiplex PCR reads in MiXCR, one entry per CDR3 protein. In the table there are fewer than 450,000 distinct CDR3 sequences, 15% of which are singletons. The time point is: newly diagnosed GD, antithyroid drugs for less than 3 months. RNA extracted from PBMCs served as the sequencing template. Another study also made use of these data, one on T cells in Graves' hyperthyroidism and ophthalmopathy.

The clonotype comes from a woman in her thirties or forties with Graves disease. The material was peripheral blood mononuclear cells (PBMCs), obtained at new diagnosis, from a patient treated with antithyroid drugs.

CDR3 sequence (DNA): TGTGCCAGCAGACTTACAGGATCCTACAATGAGCAGTTCTTC. Amino acids: CASRLTGSYNEQFF. The gene calls are TRBV5-8 and TRBJ2-1; a weak D match, TRBD1 (5 bases). The CDR3 is made up of 14 amino acids. Trimming stripped 5 bases from V and 1 base from J, with 10 bases between. Germline V lookup: CDR1 SGHTS, CDR2 YDEGEE.